These T cell receptor beta chains were read from a single sample in a study of blood T cell repertoires in COVID-19. TCRdb's copy holds only in-frame clones and misses some; the assay was immunoSEQ multiplex PCR. Among 4,000 to 5,000 clones, under 85% were seen once, and the ten largest hold around 40%. Sequencing was performed on peripheral blood. The receptors were gathered from a human donor in a cohort sampled during active COVID-19. CDR3s include the opening cysteine and the closing phenylalanine or tryptophan. A D gene is named only where the DNA matches it firmly. Expanded clones are given a class, and other clones once, few, many or no size at all.

V gene: TRBV2
clone size: .
J gene: TRBJ1-1
D gene: .
CDR3 DNA: TGTGCCAGCAGTGCGACATTGAACACTGAAGCTTTCTTT
CDR3 protein: CASSATLNTEAFF

V gene: TRBV24-1
clone size: few
J gene: TRBJ2-2
D gene: .
CDR3 DNA: TGTGCCACCAGTGACCCGTACACCGGGGAGCTGTTTTTT
CDR3 protein: CATSDPYTGELFF

V gene: TRBV11-2
clone size: .
J gene: TRBJ2-2
D gene: TRBD1
CDR3 DNA: TGTGCCAGCAGCTTAGGCCCGACAGGGGTGGACGGGGAGCTGTTTTTT
CDR3 protein: CASSLGPTGVDGELFF

V gene: TRBV29-1
clone size: .
J gene: TRBJ1-2
D gene: .
CDR3 DNA: TGCAGCGTTGAGGGCTCATCCTATGGCTACACCTTC
CDR3 protein: CSVEGSSYGYTF

V gene: TRBV7-2
clone size: .
J gene: TRBJ2-1
D gene: TRBD2
CDR3 DNA: TGTGCCAGCAGCTTAGGCGGGGGGGCCTACAATGAGCAGTTCTTC
CDR3 protein: CASSLGGGAYNEQFF

V gene: TRBV7-9
clone size: few
J gene: TRBJ1-5
D gene: .
CDR3 DNA: TGTGCCAGCAGCTTGACGGGATATCAGCCCCAGCATTTT
CDR3 protein: CASSLTGYQPQHF

V gene: TRBV5-4
clone size: .
J gene: TRBJ2-5
D gene: .
CDR3 DNA: TGTGCCAGCAGCTTGAATTTGGCAGAGACCCAGTACTTC
CDR3 protein: CASSLNLAETQYF

V gene: TRBV3-1/TRBV3-2
clone size: .
J gene: TRBJ1-1
D gene: .
CDR3 DNA: TGTGCCAGCAGCTGGTCGGAGGGGACTGAAGCTTTCTTT
CDR3 protein: CASSWSEGTEAFF

V gene: TRBV2
clone size: few
J gene: TRBJ2-6
D gene: .
CDR3 DNA: TGTGCCAGCAGTGAACTTACGGGGACTGGGGCCAACGTCCTGACTTTC
CDR3 protein: CASSELTGTGANVLTF

V gene: TRBV7-8
clone size: .
J gene: TRBJ1-4
D gene: .
CDR3 DNA: TGTGCCAGCAGCCTCGGGTCGATGCTAACTAATGAAAAACTGTTTTTT
CDR3 protein: CASSLGSMLTNEKLFF

V gene: TRBV4-2
clone size: .
J gene: TRBJ1-4
D gene: TRBD1
CDR3 DNA: TGTGCCAGCAGCCGTGACAGGGTTGAAAAACTGTTTTTT
CDR3 protein: CASSRDRVEKLFF

V gene: TRBV19
clone size: once
J gene: TRBJ2-3
D gene: TRBD2
CDR3 DNA: TGTGCCAGTACGAGCGGGGCCGGCACAGATACGCAGTATTTT
CDR3 protein: CASTSGAGTDTQYF

V gene: TRBV5-6
clone size: .
J gene: TRBJ2-3
D gene: .
CDR3 DNA: TGTGCCAGCAGCCACCTAATCACTCGCGGCACAGATACGCAGTATTTT
CDR3 protein: CASSHLITRGTDTQYF

V gene: TRBV6-5
clone size: .
J gene: TRBJ1-1
D gene: TRBD1
CDR3 DNA: TGTGCCAGCAGTAAAAGACAGGGACAGAACACTGAAGCTTTCTTT
CDR3 protein: CASSKRQGQNTEAFF

V gene: TRBV5-1
clone size: .
J gene: TRBJ1-2
D gene: .
CDR3 DNA: TGCGCCAGCAGCACAAACCCTTGGAGTGTTGGCGGAAGCTATGGCTACACCTTC
CDR3 protein: CASSTNPWSVGGSYGYTF

V gene: TRBV6-6
clone size: few
J gene: TRBJ2-7
D gene: .
CDR3 DNA: TGTGCCAGCAGTTACCAGGGCTCCTACGAGCAGTACTTC
CDR3 protein: CASSYQGSYEQYF

V gene: TRBV18
clone size: once
J gene: TRBJ2-7
D gene: TRBD2
CDR3 DNA: TGTGCCAGCTCACCAATCCTTTTAGCGGGAGCGGGGGAGCAGTACTTC
CDR3 protein: CASSPILLAGAGEQYF

V gene: TRBV6-5
clone size: .
J gene: TRBJ1-1
D gene: TRBD1
CDR3 DNA: TGTGCCAGCAGTTACTCAAACAGGGGAAACACTGAAGCTTTCTTT
CDR3 protein: CASSYSNRGNTEAFF

V gene: TRBV7-2
clone size: once
J gene: TRBJ2-7
D gene: .
CDR3 DNA: TGTGCCAGCAGCCAAGGGTCAATACCAGGGATTTACGAGCAGTACTTC
CDR3 protein: CASSQGSIPGIYEQYF

V gene: TRBV7-3
clone size: .
J gene: TRBJ2-3
D gene: .
CDR3 DNA: TGTGCCAGCAGCTTAAGGCTAGACGCTGATACGCAGTATTTT
CDR3 protein: CASSLRLDADTQYF

V gene: TRBV12-3/TRBV12-4
clone size: .
J gene: TRBJ1-2
D gene: .
CDR3 DNA: TGTGCCAGCGGGCGGCTTCCGGGGGGCTACACCTTC
CDR3 protein: CASGRLPGGYTF

V gene: TRBV7-9
clone size: .
J gene: TRBJ2-7
D gene: TRBD1
CDR3 DNA: TGTGCCAGCAGCCCCCAAGATGGGACAGGGGTACGGGAGCAGTACTTC
CDR3 protein: CASSPQDGTGVREQYF

V gene: TRBV10-2
clone size: .
J gene: TRBJ1-2
D gene: .
CDR3 DNA: TGCGCCAGCAGTGCCCTACAGGGAAACTATGGCTACACCTTC
CDR3 protein: CASSALQGNYGYTF

V gene: TRBV6-5
clone size: once
J gene: TRBJ2-2
D gene: .
CDR3 DNA: TGTGCCAGCAGCAGAAACACCGGGGAGCTGTTTTTT
CDR3 protein: CASSRNTGELFF

V gene: TRBV27
clone size: .
J gene: TRBJ2-7
D gene: .
CDR3 DNA: TGTGCCAGCAGGACTCTTCAGGGGCTGGCGTACTTC
CDR3 protein: CASRTLQGLAYF

V gene: TRBV6-6
clone size: .
J gene: TRBJ1-6
D gene: .
CDR3 DNA: TGTGCCAGCAGCTGGGGGGAGAGCCTCCACTTT
CDR3 protein: CASSWGESLHF

V gene: TRBV11-2
clone size: .
J gene: TRBJ2-7
D gene: .
CDR3 DNA: TGTGCCAGCGGGTTCCCGGCAGGGCCCTACGAGCAGTACTTC
CDR3 protein: CASGFPAGPYEQYF

V gene: TRBV6-2/TRBV6-3
clone size: .
J gene: TRBJ1-1
D gene: .
CDR3 DNA: TGTGCCAGCAGTTACTTGGGCTTGACGAGGAACACTGAAGCTTTCTTT
CDR3 protein: CASSYLGLTRNTEAFF

V gene: TRBV3-1/TRBV3-2
clone size: few
J gene: TRBJ1-6
D gene: TRBD1
CDR3 DNA: TGTGCCAGCAGCATAGGACAGGGCGTTACGAATTCACCCCTCCACTTT
CDR3 protein: CASSIGQGVTNSPLHF

V gene: TRBV3-1/TRBV3-2
clone size: few
J gene: TRBJ2-4
D gene: TRBD1
CDR3 DNA: TGTGCCAGCAGCCGCCAGGGACAGAGTCTAGCCAAAAACATTCAGTACTTC
CDR3 protein: CASSRQGQSLAKNIQYF

V gene: TRBV19
clone size: .
J gene: TRBJ1-1
D gene: .
CDR3 DNA: TGTGCCAGTACCCCTGGGCCCGAGAACACTGAAGCTTTCTTT
CDR3 protein: CASTPGPENTEAFF

V gene: TRBV25-1
clone size: few
J gene: TRBJ1-4
D gene: .
CDR3 DNA: TGTGCCAGCAGTGGCGTCTTTGAAAAACTGTTTTTT
CDR3 protein: CASSGVFEKLFF

V gene: TRBV7-8
clone size: .
J gene: TRBJ2-5
D gene: .
CDR3 DNA: TGTGCCAGCAGCGGGCGACAGGCTCAAGAGACCCAGTACTTC
CDR3 protein: CASSGRQAQETQYF

V gene: TRBV6-2/TRBV6-3
clone size: .
J gene: TRBJ2-3
D gene: TRBD1
CDR3 DNA: TGTGCCAGCAGCCCAGTCCCGGGACAGGGAACAGATACGCAGTATTTT
CDR3 protein: CASSPVPGQGTDTQYF

V gene: TRBV11-3
clone size: .
J gene: TRBJ1-1
D gene: .
CDR3 DNA: TGTGCCAGCAGCTACCATGGGCCCACTGAAGCTTTCTTT
CDR3 protein: CASSYHGPTEAFF

V gene: TRBV12-3/TRBV12-4
clone size: once
J gene: TRBJ1-5
D gene: .
CDR3 DNA: TGTGCCAGCAGCCGGGGGGGAGTAAAGCCCCAGCATTTT
CDR3 protein: CASSRGGVKPQHF

V gene: TRBV5-1
clone size: .
J gene: TRBJ2-4
D gene: TRBD1
CDR3 DNA: TGCGCCAGCAGCCCCCTCGACAGGGAAAACATTCAGTACTTC
CDR3 protein: CASSPLDRENIQYF

V gene: TRBV27
clone size: .
J gene: TRBJ1-6
D gene: .
CDR3 DNA: TGTGCCAGCAGTTTAGAGGGAGAGTCCCTCCACTTT
CDR3 protein: CASSLEGESLHF

V gene: TRBV6-5
clone size: .
J gene: TRBJ2-7
D gene: .
CDR3 DNA: TGTGCCAGCAGCCGGAGCTTTGACGAGCAGTACTTC
CDR3 protein: CASSRSFDEQYF

V gene: TRBV7-2
clone size: .
J gene: TRBJ2-1
D gene: TRBD2
CDR3 DNA: TGTGCCAGCAGCCCAACCGGGGGGTTCCGCAATGAGCAGTTCTTC
CDR3 protein: CASSPTGGFRNEQFF

V gene: TRBV18
clone size: .
J gene: TRBJ1-3
D gene: .
CDR3 DNA: TGTGCCAGCTCACCCAACCGACAGATACCTGGAAACACCATATATTTT
CDR3 protein: CASSPNRQIPGNTIYF

V gene: TRBV6-1
clone size: .
J gene: TRBJ2-7
D gene: .
CDR3 DNA: TGTGCCAGCAGTGATCCGCGGCAGGGAAGCTCCTACGAGCAGTACTTC
CDR3 protein: CASSDPRQGSSYEQYF